The entry below gives a single T cell receptor beta chain sequence along with its context. No cognate antigen has been identified for it. No much larger clone is present one base from it, and per-base qualities are unavailable. TCRbeta CDR3 regions were amplified from genomic DNA using the immunoSEQ Assay, a bias-controlled multiplex PCR. The authors' analysis ran thus. The number of nucleated cells in each sample was estimated by amplification of reference gene primers within the assay. To quantify the absolute abundance of each unique TCRbeta CDR3 rearrangement, sequence reads were collapsed and filtered. For each sample, productive Simpson clonality was calculated by taking the square root of Simpson's diversity index across productive rearrangements. Held by TCRdb, this immuneACCESS table contains in-frame sequences only and omits some clones. Under half of the omission traces to an unresolved V gene where checked; the cause of the rest is unknown. That table is the source of V, J and clone size, and D and trimming were worked out from the DNA. This sample lists roughly 86,000 clones; around 81% were detected once. The ten top clones hold approximately 6.7% of the sample.

Germline trimming: 0 bases from V, 6 bases from J; junction bases outside gene matches: 5. The CDR3 sequence holds 15 residues, the cysteine and phenylalanine included. This entry keeps only the CDR3 DNA: 45 bases, framed from base 1. Per the germline V gene, ENHRY is the CDR1 and SYGVKD is the CDR2. Whole blood was collected in K2EDTA tubes by collaborating institutions according to the institutions' own protocols. For TCRbeta analysis, collaborators shipped samples in one of three forms: frozen whole blood, isolated PBMCs, or DNA extracted from either of those sample types. The data derive from a study of blood T cell repertoires in COVID-19 (dated by TCRdb to 2020 to 2022). General notes on the study: The collaborator samples originated in the United States, Italy and Spain and spanned the acute and convalescent phases of COVID-19. The prospective study material was composed of cDNA or gDNA derived from T cells, B-cell-depleted T cells, or PBMCs. Subjects who had been exposed to COVID-19, were actively infected with it, or had recovered from it provided the deeply sampled blood TCRbeta repertoires that made up the dataset. A freely available public database, intended as a resource for researchers studying the immune response to SARS-CoV-2, is where the repertoires were released. Samples were obtained from the ongoing ImmuneRACE study (first 160 participants) and from some 1,300 subjects provided by 6 global collaborators. A de-identified subject ID, COVID-19 status, age in years and sex were almost always included in the sample metadata. Where HLA class I and class II types were available, the types were taken from metadata supplied by the sample provider, not from assay-based typing. The paper's findings and limits, for the study overall: The amount of clinical and demographic metadata varied by source and participant and was provided uncurated.

The sequence joins TRBV10-3 to TRBJ2-1; 7 nucleotides in the junction match TRBD2. The sequence came from a man aged 55 to 70 with acute or convalescent COVID-19. Sequencing input: peripheral blood. The sequence in DNA is TGTGCCATCAGTGAGTCGGGTAGCGGGTTCAATGAGCAGTTCTTC. This yields the protein CAISESGSGFNEQFF.